The T cell receptor beta chain under discussion was sequenced for a study of PD-1 blockade in classical Hodgkin lymphoma. Sequencing used immunoSEQ multiplex PCR; TCRdb keeps in-frame clones, though not all of them. The data contain about 39,000 clones, approximately 91% of them seen just once; the ten biggest clones take up about 9%. The patients all showed relapse after autologous stem cell transplantation, while their brentuximab vedotin exposure varied. Between the trimmed V and J ends, which lost 1 base and 7 bases, there was a span of 13 bases. From germline, CDR1 is MDHEN and CDR2 SYDVKM. The CDR3 has 14 residues.

The sample was peripheral blood mononuclear cells (PBMCs), taken at baseline. V and J are TRBV28 and TRBJ1-2; tentatively, D is TRBD1 (6 bases). The origin of this receptor is a human donor with classical Hodgkin lymphoma. The CDR3, as DNA: TGTGCCAGCAGTTTATTGGGGGGGCGCGTTGGCTACACCTTC. This encodes CASSLLGGRVGYTF.